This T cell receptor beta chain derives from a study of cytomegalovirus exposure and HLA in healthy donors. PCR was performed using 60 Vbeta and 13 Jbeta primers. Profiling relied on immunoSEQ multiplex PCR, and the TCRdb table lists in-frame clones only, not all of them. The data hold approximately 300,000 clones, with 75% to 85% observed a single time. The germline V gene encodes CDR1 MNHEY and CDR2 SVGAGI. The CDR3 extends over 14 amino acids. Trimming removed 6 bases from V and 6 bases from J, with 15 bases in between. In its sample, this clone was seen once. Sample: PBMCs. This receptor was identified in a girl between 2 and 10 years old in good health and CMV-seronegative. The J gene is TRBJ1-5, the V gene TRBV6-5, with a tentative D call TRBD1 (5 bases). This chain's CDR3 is CASSLGQGRQPQHF. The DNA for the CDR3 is TGTGCCAGCAGCCTAGGGCAGGGTCGTCAGCCCCAGCATTTT.